This T cell receptor (beta chain) was documented in a study of identical twins. Study-level findings and limits: There was more out-of-frame TCR alpha sharing in monozygotic twins than models estimated. Insertions ran lower in abundant cord blood beta clonotypes, though not in memory repertoires. For out-of-frame beta sequences, excess twin sharing was weaker.

TCRdb fed the 5' RACE reads into MiXCR, producing one record per CDR3 protein. The sample comprises approximately 1.8 million distinct CDR3 sequences, around a third of which are singletons, and less than 0.35% rests with the top ten. The CDR3 covers 15 residues. V was shortened by 2 bases and J by 2 bases, with 10 bases between the two germline ends. Germline V gene sequence: CDR1 MGHRA, CDR2 YSYEKL. This clonotype has only a few counts. Its specificity is not known. The TCR was taken from a newborn girl in good health. The gene calls are TRBV4-1 and TRBJ1-5, with D possibly matching TRBD1 (5 bases). The sequenced sample consisted of cord blood. The CDR3, as DNA: TGCGCCAGCAGCCAAAGGGGTATGGGCAATCAGCCCCAGCATTTT. It codes for CASSQRGMGNQPQHF.